The entry below describes one T cell receptor (beta chain). Its antigen is not identified. This entry comes from a study of Ad26.COV2.S vaccination and SARS-CoV-2 variants. Study conclusions and caveats: Reports say spike-specific CD8+ and CD4+ T cell responses covered substantial breadth after vaccination.

Germline loops: CDR1 MDHEN, CDR2 SYDVKM. The CDR3 loop spans 14 amino acids. Trimming shortened V by 6 bases and J by 4 bases, and 15 bases separated the two germline ends. The data were produced by immunoSEQ multiplex PCR, yet TCRdb's version contains in-frame clones alone and is incomplete. The data show some 350,000 clones, 92% seen once. The rearrangement uses TRBV28 and TRBJ1-2, with TRBD1 as a possible D gene (5 bases). The starting material was peripheral blood, obtained after recovery from COVID-19. This sequence originates from a human donor who had recovered from COVID-19. CDR3 sequence (DNA): TGTGCCAGCAGCGCCCCAGGGACGGGCTATGGCTACACCTTC. Translating gives CASSAPGTGYGYTF.